The clone carrying this T cell receptor beta chain was seen only a few times. Its antigen is unidentified. This sample stems from a study of cytomegalovirus exposure and HLA in healthy donors. At the level of the study: From about 170 million T cells, an earlier analysis saw 100 million to 140 million unique TCR beta sequences. Overall study findings and caveats: In a later analysis, a missense DCLRE1C variant was linked to TCR beta V- and J-gene trimming. Some TCR beta chains (164 of them) were listed as cytomegalovirus-associated. High specificity and sensitivity for cytomegalovirus status were reported for the classifier.

PCR was performed using 60 Vbeta and 13 Jbeta primers. Produced via immunoSEQ multiplex PCR; TCRdb's table is partial and in-frame only. The repertoire holds under 200,000 clones, roughly 65% seen once, with approximately 4.5% in the top ten. The CDR3 is made up of 13 amino acids. Germline CDR1 MNHNY, CDR2 SVGAGI (reference sequence). V lost 8 bases and J lost 4, with 14 bases in between. Sequencing input: PBMCs. This sequence was found in a woman aged 18-29 years in good health and CMV-seropositive. The rearrangement links TRBV6-6 to TRBJ1-2; the D is unclear. CDR3 residues: CASQAGRPYGYTF. CDR3 coding DNA: TGTGCCAGCCAGGCCGGGAGACCCTATGGCTACACCTTC.